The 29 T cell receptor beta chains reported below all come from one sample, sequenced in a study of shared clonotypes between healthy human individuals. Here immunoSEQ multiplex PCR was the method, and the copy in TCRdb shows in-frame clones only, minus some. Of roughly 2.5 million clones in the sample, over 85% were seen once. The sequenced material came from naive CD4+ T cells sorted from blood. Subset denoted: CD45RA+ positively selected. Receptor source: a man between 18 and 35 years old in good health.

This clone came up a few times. CDR3 loop: CASRRVTNTEAFF. CDR3 nucleotides: TGTGCCAGCAGACGGGTAACGAACACTGAAGCTTTCTTT. The chain is built from TRBV2 and TRBJ1-1; D unclear. Germline values: CDR1 SNHLY, CDR2 FYNNEI. With 6 bases removed from V and 1 base from J, the gap between germline ends came to 9 bases. The CDR3 consists of 13 residues.

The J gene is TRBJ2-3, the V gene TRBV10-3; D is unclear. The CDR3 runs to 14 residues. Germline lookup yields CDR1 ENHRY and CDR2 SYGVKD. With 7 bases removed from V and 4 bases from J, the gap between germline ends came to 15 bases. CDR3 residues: CAITVRSIPDTQYF. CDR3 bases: TGTGCCATCACAGTTCGAAGTATCCCAGATACGCAGTATTTT.

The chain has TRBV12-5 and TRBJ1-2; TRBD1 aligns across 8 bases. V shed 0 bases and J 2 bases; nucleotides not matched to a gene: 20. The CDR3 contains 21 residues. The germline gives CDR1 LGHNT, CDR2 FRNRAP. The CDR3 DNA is TGTGCTAGTGGTTTGGTACTGAGTGGGTTTAGCAGGGGGCTCGTCAACTATGGCTACACCTTC. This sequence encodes CASGLVLSGFSRGLVNYGYTF.

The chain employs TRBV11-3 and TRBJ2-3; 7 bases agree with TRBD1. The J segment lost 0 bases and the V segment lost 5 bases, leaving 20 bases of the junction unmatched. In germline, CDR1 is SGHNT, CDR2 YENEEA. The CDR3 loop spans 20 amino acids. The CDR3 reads CASSIKDRAKPLTSTDTQYF. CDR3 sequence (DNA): TGTGCCAGCAGCATTAAAGACAGGGCCAAACCTTTGACTAGCACAGATACGCAGTATTTT.

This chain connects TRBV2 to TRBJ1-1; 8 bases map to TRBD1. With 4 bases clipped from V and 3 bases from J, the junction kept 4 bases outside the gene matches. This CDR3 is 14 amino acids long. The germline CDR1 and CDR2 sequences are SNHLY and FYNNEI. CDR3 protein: CASSGTGRYTEAFF. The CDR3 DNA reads TGTGCCAGCAGTGGGACAGGGAGGTACACTGAAGCTTTCTTT.

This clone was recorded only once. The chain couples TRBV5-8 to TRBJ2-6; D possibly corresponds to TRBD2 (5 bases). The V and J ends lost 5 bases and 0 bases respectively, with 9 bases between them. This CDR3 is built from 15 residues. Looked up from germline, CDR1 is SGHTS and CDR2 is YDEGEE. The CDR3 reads CASRPRDSGANVLTF. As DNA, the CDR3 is TGTGCCAGCAGGCCACGGGACTCTGGGGCCAACGTCCTGACTTTC.

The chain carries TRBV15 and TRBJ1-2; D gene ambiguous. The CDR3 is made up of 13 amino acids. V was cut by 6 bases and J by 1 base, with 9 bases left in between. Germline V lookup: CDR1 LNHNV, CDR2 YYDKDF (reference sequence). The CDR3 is CATSPDHNYGYTF. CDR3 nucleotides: TGTGCCACCAGTCCCGACCATAACTATGGCTACACCTTC.

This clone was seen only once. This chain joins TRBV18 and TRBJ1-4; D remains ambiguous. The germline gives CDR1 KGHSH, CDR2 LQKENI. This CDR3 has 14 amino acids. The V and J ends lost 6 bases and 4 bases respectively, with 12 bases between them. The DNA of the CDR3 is TGTGCCAGCTCGATTGACGGTTATAATGAAAAACTGTTTTTT. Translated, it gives CASSIDGYNEKLFF.

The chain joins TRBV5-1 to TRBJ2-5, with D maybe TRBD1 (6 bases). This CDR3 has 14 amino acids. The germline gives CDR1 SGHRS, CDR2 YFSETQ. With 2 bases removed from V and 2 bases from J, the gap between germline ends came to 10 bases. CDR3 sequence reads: CASSLQGIQETQYF. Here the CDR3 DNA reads TGCGCCAGCAGCTTACAGGGAATACAAGAGACCCAGTACTTC.

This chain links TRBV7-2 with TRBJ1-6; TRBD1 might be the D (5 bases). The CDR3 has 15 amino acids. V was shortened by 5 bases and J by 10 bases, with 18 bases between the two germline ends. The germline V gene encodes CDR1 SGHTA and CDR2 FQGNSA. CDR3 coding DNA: TGTGCCAGCAGCGCCCGATCGGACATAGGGTCACCCCTCCACTTT. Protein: CASSARSDIGSPLHF. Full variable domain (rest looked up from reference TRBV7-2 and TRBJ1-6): GAGVSQSPSNKVTEKGKDVELRCDPISGHTALYWYRQSLGQGLEFLIYFQGNSAPDKSGLPSDRFSAERTGGSVSTLTIQRTQQEDSAVYLCASSARSDIGSPLHFGNGTRLTVT.

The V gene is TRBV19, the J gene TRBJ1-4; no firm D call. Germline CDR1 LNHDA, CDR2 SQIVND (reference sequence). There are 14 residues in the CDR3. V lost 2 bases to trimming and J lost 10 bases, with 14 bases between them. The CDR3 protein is CASSILNADGKLFF. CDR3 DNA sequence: TGTGCCAGTAGTATATTAAACGCGGACGGAAAACTGTTTTTT.

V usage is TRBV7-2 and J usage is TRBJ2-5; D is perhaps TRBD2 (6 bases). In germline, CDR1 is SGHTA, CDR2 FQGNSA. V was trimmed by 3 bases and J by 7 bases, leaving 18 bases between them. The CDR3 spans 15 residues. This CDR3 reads CASSLAPLLGGTQYF. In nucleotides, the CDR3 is TGTGCCAGCAGCTTGGCCCCCTTACTCGGGGGGACCCAGTACTTC.

Here the CDR3 reads CASSIPGGGRAIDTQYF. The CDR3 DNA follows: TGTGCCAGTAGTATCCCAGGGGGCGGGAGGGCCATAGATACGCAGTATTTT. The chain carries TRBV19 and TRBJ2-3; perhaps TRBD2 as D (9 bases). The CDR3 has 17 residues. Germline V lookup: CDR1 LNHDA, CDR2 SQIVND (reference sequence). V was cut by 3 bases and J by 5 bases, with 21 bases left in between.

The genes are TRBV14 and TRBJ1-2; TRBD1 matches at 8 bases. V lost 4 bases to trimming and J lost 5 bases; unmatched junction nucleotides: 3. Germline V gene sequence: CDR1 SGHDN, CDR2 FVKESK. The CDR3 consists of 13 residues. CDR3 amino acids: CASSRDRLYGYTF. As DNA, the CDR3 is TGTGCCAGCAGCCGGGACAGGCTTTATGGCTACACCTTC. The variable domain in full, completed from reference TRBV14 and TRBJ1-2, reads EAGVTQFPSHSVIEKGQTVTLRCDPISGHDNLYWYRRVMGKEIKFLLHFVKESKQDESGMPNNRFLAERTGGTYSTLKVQPAELEDSGVYFCASSRDRLYGYTFGSGTRLTVV.

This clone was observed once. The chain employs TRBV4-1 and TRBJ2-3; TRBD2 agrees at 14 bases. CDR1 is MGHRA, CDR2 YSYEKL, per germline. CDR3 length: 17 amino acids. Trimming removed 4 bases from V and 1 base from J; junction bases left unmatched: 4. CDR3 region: CASSRTSGRSGTDTQYF. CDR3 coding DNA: TGCGCCAGCAGCCGGACTAGCGGGAGGTCGGGCACAGATACGCAGTATTTT.

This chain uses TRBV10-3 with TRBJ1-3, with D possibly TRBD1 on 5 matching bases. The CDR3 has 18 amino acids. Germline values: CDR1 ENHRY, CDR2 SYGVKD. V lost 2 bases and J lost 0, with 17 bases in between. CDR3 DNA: TGTGCCATCAGTGAGGGGGGACTGATTCGCCCCTCTGGAAACACCATATATTTT. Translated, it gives CAISEGGLIRPSGNTIYF.

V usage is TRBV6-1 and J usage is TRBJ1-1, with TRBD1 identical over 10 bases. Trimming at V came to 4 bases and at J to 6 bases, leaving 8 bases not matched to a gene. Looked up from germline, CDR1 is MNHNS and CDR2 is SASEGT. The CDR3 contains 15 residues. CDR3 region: CASSVPGTGVPEAFF. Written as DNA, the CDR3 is TGTGCCAGCAGTGTTCCCGGGACAGGGGTCCCTGAAGCTTTCTTT.

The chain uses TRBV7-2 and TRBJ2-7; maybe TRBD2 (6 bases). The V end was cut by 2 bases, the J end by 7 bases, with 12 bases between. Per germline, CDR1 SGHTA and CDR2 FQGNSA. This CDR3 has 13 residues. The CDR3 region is CASSLNPRGEQYF. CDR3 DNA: TGTGCCAGCAGCTTAAACCCCCGGGGGGAGCAGTACTTC.

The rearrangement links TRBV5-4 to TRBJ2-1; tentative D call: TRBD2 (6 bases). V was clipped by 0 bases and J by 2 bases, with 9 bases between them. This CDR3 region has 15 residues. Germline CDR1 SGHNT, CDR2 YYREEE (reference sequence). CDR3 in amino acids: CASSLVLAPYNEQFF. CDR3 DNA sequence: TGTGCCAGCAGCTTGGTACTAGCCCCCTACAATGAGCAGTTCTTC.

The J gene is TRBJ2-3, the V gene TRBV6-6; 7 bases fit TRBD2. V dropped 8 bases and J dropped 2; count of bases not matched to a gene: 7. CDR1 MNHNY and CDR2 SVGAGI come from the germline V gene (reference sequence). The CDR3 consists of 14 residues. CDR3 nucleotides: TGTGCCAGCGGGGGGGGACTGGTCACAGATACGCAGTATTTT. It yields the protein CASGGGLVTDTQYF.

CDR3 nucleotide sequence: TGTGCCAGCTCACCCGACCAGAGCTCTGGAAACACCATATATTTT. Its protein product is CASSPDQSSGNTIYF. V is TRBV18 and J is TRBJ1-3, with D unclear. V gave up 3 bases and J gave up 0 bases, with 9 bases separating them. CDR3 size: 15 residues. CDR1 and CDR2 from the germline V gene are KGHSH and LQKENI.

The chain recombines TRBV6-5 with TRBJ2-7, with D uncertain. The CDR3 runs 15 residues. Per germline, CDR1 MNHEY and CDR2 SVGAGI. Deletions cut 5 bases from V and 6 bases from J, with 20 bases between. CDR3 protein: CASSPNVGRRGEQYF. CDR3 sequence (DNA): TGTGCCAGCAGTCCGAATGTCGGACGGCGTGGCGAGCAGTACTTC.

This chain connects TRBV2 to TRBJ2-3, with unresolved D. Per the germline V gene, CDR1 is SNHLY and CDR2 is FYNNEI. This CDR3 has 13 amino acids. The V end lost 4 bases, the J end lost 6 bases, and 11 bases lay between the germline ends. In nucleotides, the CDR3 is TGTGCCAGCAGTGGGGCTAGGGTCGATACGCAGTATTTT. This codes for CASSGARVDTQYF. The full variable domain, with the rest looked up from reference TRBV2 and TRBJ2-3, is EPEVTQTPSHQVTQMGQEVILRCVPISNHLYFYWYRQILGQKVEFLVSFYNNEISEKSEIFDDQFSVERPDGSNFTLKIRSTKLEDSAMYFCASSGARVDTQYFGPGTRLTVL.

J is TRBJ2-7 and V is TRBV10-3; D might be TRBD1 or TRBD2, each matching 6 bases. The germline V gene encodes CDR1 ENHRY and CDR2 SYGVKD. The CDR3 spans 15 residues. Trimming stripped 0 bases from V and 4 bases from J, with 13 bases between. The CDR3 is CAISESGGGIYEQYF. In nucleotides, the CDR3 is TGTGCCATCAGTGAGTCTGGAGGGGGGATATACGAGCAGTACTTC.

The CDR3, as DNA: TGCGCCAGCAGTGAGTCGCCTAGCGGGTACTCCTACGAGCAGTACTTC. Amino acids: CASSESPSGYSYEQYF. V gene TRBV10-2 combines with J gene TRBJ2-7; TRBD2 matches 8 bases. The germline V gene has CDR1 WSHSY and CDR2 SAAADI. This CDR3 region has 16 residues. Unmatched junction bases numbered 4, after V lost 0 bases and J lost 0 bases.

CDR3 amino acids: CASSTTGEHPQETQYF. The CDR3 coding sequence is TGTGCCAGTAGTACGACAGGGGAGCACCCACAAGAGACCCAGTACTTC. The rearrangement joins TRBV19 to TRBJ2-5; 8 nucleotides align to TRBD1. This CDR3 spans 16 amino acids. V dropped 4 bases and J dropped 2; count of bases not matched to a gene: 9. Germline V gene lookup returns CDR1 LNHDA and CDR2 SQIVND (reference sequence).

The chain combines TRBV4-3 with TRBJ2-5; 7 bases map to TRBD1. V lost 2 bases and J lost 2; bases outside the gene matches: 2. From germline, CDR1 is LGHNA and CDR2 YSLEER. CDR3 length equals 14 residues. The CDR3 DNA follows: TGCGCCAGCAGCCAACAGGGACAGCAAGAGACCCAGTACTTC. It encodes CASSQQGQQETQYF.

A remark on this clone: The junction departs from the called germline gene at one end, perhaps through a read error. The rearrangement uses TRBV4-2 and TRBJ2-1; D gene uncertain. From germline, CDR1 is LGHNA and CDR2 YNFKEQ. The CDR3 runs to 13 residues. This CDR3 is CATSPLQSNEQFF. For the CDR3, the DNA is TGTGCCACCAGCCCCCTCCAGAGCAATGAGCAGTTCTTC.

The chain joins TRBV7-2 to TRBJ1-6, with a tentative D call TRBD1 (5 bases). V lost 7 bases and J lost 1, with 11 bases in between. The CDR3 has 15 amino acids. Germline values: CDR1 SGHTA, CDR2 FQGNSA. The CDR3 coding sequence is TGTGCCAGCACGACAGATAAGTCCTATAATTCACCCCTCCACTTT. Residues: CASTTDKSYNSPLHF.